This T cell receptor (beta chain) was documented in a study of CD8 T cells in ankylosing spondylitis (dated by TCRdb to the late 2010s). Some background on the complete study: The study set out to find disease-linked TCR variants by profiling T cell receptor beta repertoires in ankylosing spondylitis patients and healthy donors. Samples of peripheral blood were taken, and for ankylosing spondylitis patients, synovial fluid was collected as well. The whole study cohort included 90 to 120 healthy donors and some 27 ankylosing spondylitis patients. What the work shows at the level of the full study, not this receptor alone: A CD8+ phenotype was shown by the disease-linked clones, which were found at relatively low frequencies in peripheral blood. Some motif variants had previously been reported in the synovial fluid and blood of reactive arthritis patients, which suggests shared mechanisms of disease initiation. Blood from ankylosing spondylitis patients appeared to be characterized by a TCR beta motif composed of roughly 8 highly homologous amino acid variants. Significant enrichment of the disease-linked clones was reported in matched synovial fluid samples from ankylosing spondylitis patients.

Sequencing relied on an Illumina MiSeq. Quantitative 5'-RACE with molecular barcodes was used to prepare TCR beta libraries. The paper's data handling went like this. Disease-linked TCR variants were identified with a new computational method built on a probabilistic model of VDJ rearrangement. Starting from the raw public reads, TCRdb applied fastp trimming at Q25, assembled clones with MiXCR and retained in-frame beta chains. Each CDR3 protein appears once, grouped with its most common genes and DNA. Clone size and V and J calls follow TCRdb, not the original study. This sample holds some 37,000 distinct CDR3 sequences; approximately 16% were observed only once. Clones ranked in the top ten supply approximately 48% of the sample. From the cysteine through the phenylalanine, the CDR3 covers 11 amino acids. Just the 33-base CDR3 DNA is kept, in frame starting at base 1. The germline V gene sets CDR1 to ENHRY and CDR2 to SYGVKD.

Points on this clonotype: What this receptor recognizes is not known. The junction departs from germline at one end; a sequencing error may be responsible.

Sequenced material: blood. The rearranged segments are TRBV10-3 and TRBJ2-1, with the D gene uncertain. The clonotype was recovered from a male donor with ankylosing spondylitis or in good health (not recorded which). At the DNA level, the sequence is TGCGCCGCGGCAGGATACAATGAGCAGTTCTTC. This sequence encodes CAAAGYNEQFF.